This TCR beta chain originates from a study of blood T cell repertoires in COVID-19. The overall study: The cDNA or gDNA used as material had been derived from T cells, B-cell-depleted T cells, or PBMCs.

In this sample, this clone turned up a few times. The germline gene is not matched at one end of the junction; a read error may be the cause. The CDR3 loop spans 16 amino acids. CDR1 and CDR2 from the germline V gene are MGHDK and SYGVNS. The method was immunoSEQ multiplex PCR; TCRdb's version includes in-frame clones alone and lacks a portion of them. The table has around 190,000 clones, 65% to 90% seen once; the top ten hold about 8.6%. Sequenced material: peripheral blood. The rearrangement links TRBV25-1 to TRBJ2-7; possible D gene TRBD2, 6 bases. The receptor was derived from a man aged 50 to 59 with active or convalescent COVID-19. CDR3 nucleotide sequence: TGTGCCAGCAGTTCACACCCCGGGGGAGGTCCGTACGAACAGTACTTC. Translating it yields CASSSHPGGGPYEQYF.